These 32 T cell receptor beta chains originate from one sample sequenced in a study of PD-1 blockade in classical Hodgkin lymphoma. Time point meaning: cycle 4 day 1 (C4D1), after less than seven weeks of nivolumab. Relapse after autologous stem cell transplantation occurred in every patient, and brentuximab vedotin exposure varied. The method was immunoSEQ multiplex PCR; TCRdb's version includes in-frame clones alone and lacks a portion of them. Counted here are tens of thousands of clones, around 81% occurring once; the ten biggest clones make up 17%. Specimen: peripheral blood mononuclear cells (PBMCs), collected before the fourth cycle of nivolumab. Receptors originate from a human donor with classical Hodgkin lymphoma.

The chain couples TRBV10-1 to TRBJ2-5; 9 nucleotides align to TRBD1. This CDR3 comprises 19 residues. Germline trimming cut 5 bases from V and 2 bases from J; bases unmatched to any gene: 18. CDR1 and CDR2 from the germline V gene are WNHNN and SYGVQD (reference sequence). The CDR3 reads CASSLGTGNNGERQETQYF. The CDR3, as DNA: TGCGCCAGCAGTCTCGGGACAGGGAATAATGGGGAGAGGCAAGAGACCCAGTACTTC.

The chain carries TRBV7-2 and TRBJ2-5; TRBD1 might be the D (6 bases). The V and J ends lost 5 bases and 3 bases respectively, with 10 bases between them. The CDR3 length is 13 residues. The germline V gene has CDR1 SGHTA and CDR2 FQGNSA. The DNA for the CDR3 is TGTGCCAGCAGCACGGACAGAAAAGAGACCCAGTACTTC. Translated, it gives CASSTDRKETQYF.

The rearrangement links TRBV7-8 to TRBJ1-5; 7 nucleotides agree with TRBD1. This CDR3 has 16 amino acids. Per the germline V gene, CDR1 is SGHVS and CDR2 is FQNEAQ. After removal of 5 bases from V and 0 bases from J, the junction contained 7 bases not matched to a gene. The CDR3, as DNA: TGTGCCAGCAGCGAGAGGGGGCAGAATAGCAATCAGCCCCAGCATTTT. Its protein product is CASSERGQNSNQPQHF.

In this sample, this clone turned up once. The chain is built from TRBV2 and TRBJ2-1; D remains ambiguous. Looked up from germline, CDR1 is SNHLY and CDR2 is FYNNEI. Trimming cost V 6 bases and J 7 bases, with 16 bases left between them. The CDR3 sequence is 14 residues long. The chain's CDR3 is CASSQKAWANEQFF. In DNA, the CDR3 is TGTGCCAGCAGCCAAAAGGCTTGGGCTAATGAGCAGTTCTTC.

V and J are TRBV7-8 and TRBJ1-2, with TRBD1 as a possible D gene (5 bases). The germline V gene encodes CDR1 SGHVS and CDR2 FQNEAQ. The V end was cut by 5 bases, the J end by 7 bases, with 20 bases between. This CDR3 region has 15 residues. DNA for the CDR3: TGTGCCAGCAGCCGAGGAAGGGTGGGGGAGGCTGGCTACACCTTC. Amino acids: CASSRGRVGEAGYTF.

The chain joins TRBV2 to TRBJ2-7; 7 bases are a match to TRBD1. Losses at the gene ends were 8 bases for V and 5 bases for J; bases not matched to a gene: 6. The CDR3 extends over 12 amino acids. Germline V gene lookup returns CDR1 SNHLY and CDR2 FYNNEI. DNA of the CDR3: TGTGCCAGCGGAGACAGGGTCGACGAGCAGTACTTC. Translating it yields CASGDRVDEQYF.

CDR3 protein: CASSGQAEKLFF. Here the CDR3 DNA reads TGTGCCAGCAGTGGGCAGGCGGAAAAACTGTTTTTT. The chain combines TRBV28 with TRBJ1-4; no firm D call. Germline V CDR1 and CDR2: MDHEN, SYDVKM. The CDR3 runs to 12 residues. Trimming cost V 5 bases and J 8 bases, with 9 bases left between them.

This clone was seen just once. The chain recombines TRBV19 with TRBJ2-1, with 14 nucleotides matching TRBD2. Germline V gene lookup returns CDR1 LNHDA and CDR2 SQIVND (reference sequence). This CDR3 spans 20 amino acids. V was clipped by 4 bases and J by 5 bases; unmatched bases: 16. CDR3 nucleotide sequence: TGTGCCAGTAGTACCCCCCCGGGACTAGCGGGAGACCACAGCCACAATGAGCAGTTCTTC. Translating it yields CASSTPPGLAGDHSHNEQFF.

The V and J genes are TRBV4-1 and TRBJ2-1; 15 bases are shared with TRBD2. The CDR3 contains 20 residues. The germline V gene has CDR1 MGHRA and CDR2 YSYEKL. Unmatched junction bases numbered 7, after V lost 1 base and J lost 0 bases. Written as DNA, the CDR3 is TGCGCCAGCAGCCAAGCCCCCGGGACTAGCGGGGGGAGCTCCTACAATGAGCAGTTCTTC. Translated, it gives CASSQAPGTSGGSSYNEQFF.

The sample holds a few counts of this clone. The rearrangement joins TRBV5-5 to TRBJ2-3; 7 bases are a match to TRBD2. The ends lost 4 bases at V and 4 bases at J; junction bases unmatched: 3. Germline CDR1 SGHKS, CDR2 YYEKEE (reference sequence). CDR3 length: 13 amino acids. This chain's CDR3 is CASSLGGADTQYF. The CDR3 DNA reads as TGTGCCAGCAGCCTGGGGGGGGCAGATACGCAGTATTTT.

The chain employs TRBV10-3 and TRBJ2-5, with 9 positions matching TRBD1. The germline gives CDR1 ENHRY, CDR2 SYGVKD. The junction had 7 bases not matched to a gene; V was cut back by 6 bases and J by 5 bases. This CDR3 is built from 14 residues. The CDR3 sequence is CAISRTGAGETQYF. CDR3 DNA: TGTGCCATCAGCCGGACAGGGGCAGGGGAGACCCAGTACTTC.

This sequence joins TRBV7-9 and TRBJ2-5, with D uncertain. Germline values: CDR1 SEHNR, CDR2 FQNEAQ (reference sequence). The ends were cut back, 1 base at V and 4 bases at J, with 7 bases in the middle. The CDR3 length is 13 residues. The CDR3 loop is CASSLGSRETQYF. CDR3 DNA sequence: TGTGCCAGCAGCTTAGGATCGCGAGAGACCCAGTACTTC.

The rearrangement links TRBV5-5 to TRBJ1-2; 8 positions match TRBD1. The CDR3 length is 17 residues. Germline loops: CDR1 SGHKS, CDR2 YYEKEE (reference sequence). J was trimmed by 5 bases and V by 3 bases; bases with no gene match: 15. CDR3 DNA sequence: TGTGCCAGCAGCTATAAGTCGCCGACAGGGGTGGTTTATGGCTACACCTTC. It is translated as CASSYKSPTGVVYGYTF.

V gene TRBV19 combines with J gene TRBJ2-1; 8 nucleotides agree with TRBD1. The CDR3 is made up of 15 amino acids. Per germline, CDR1 LNHDA and CDR2 SQIVND (reference sequence). J was trimmed by 9 bases and V by 4 bases; bases with no gene match: 11. The chain's CDR3 is CASSTRRTGFGEQFF. In DNA, the CDR3 is TGTGCCAGTAGTACACGAAGGACAGGGTTTGGTGAGCAGTTCTTC.

This clone was observed once. V usage is TRBV7-2 and J usage is TRBJ2-4; D is perhaps TRBD2 (5 bases). Germline CDR1 is SGHTA and CDR2 is FQGNSA. This CDR3 contains 16 residues. Trimming removed 3 bases at V and 1 base at J, with 13 bases between. As DNA, the CDR3 is TGTGCCAGCAGCTTCTACGGAGGAGTTGCCAAAAACATTCAGTACTTC. It codes for CASSFYGGVAKNIQYF.

The table lists this clone with a count of one. As DNA, the CDR3 is TGTGCCAGCAGTGAATATTATGCCGCGGGGGCAACTGAAGCTTTCTTT. Translation gives CASSEYYAAGATEAFF. The chain joins TRBV25-1 to TRBJ1-1, with D possibly being TRBD1 (6 bases). CDR3 size: 16 residues. V dropped 0 bases and J dropped 5 bases, with 16 bases sitting between them. Germline CDR1 is MGHDK and CDR2 is SYGVNS.

The CDR3 protein is CASSPGRTGELFF. The CDR3 DNA is TGTGCCAGTAGTCCGGGACGGACCGGGGAGCTGTTTTTT. The chain carries TRBV19 and TRBJ2-2; tentatively, D is TRBD1 or TRBD2 (5 bases each). The germline V gene has CDR1 LNHDA and CDR2 SQIVND (reference sequence). Trimming shortened V by 5 bases and J by 5 bases, and 9 bases separated the two germline ends. The CDR3 covers 13 residues.

This clone was recorded a few times. The chain is built from TRBV5-6 and TRBJ2-2; perhaps TRBD2 as D (6 bases). Per germline, CDR1 SGHDT and CDR2 YYEEEE. The CDR3 totals 16 residues. V was pared by 0 bases and J by 3 bases, with 12 bases between. CDR3 bases: TGTGCCAGCAGCTTGGTGATAGCGGATCACACCGGGGAGCTGTTTTTT. Translated, it gives CASSLVIADHTGELFF.

The CDR3 DNA reads as TGTGCCAGCAGCCGGACTAGCGGATACAATGAGCAGTTCTTC. It encodes CASSRTSGYNEQFF. The J gene is TRBJ2-1, the V gene TRBV11-1; 10 nucleotides agree with TRBD2. Per the germline V gene, CDR1 is SGHAT and CDR2 is FQDESV (reference sequence). J gave up 4 bases and V 5 bases, and 2 bases lay outside the gene matches. This CDR3 is 14 amino acids long. Together with reference TRBV11-1 and TRBJ2-1, the CDR3 gives the full variable domain: EAEVAQSPRYKITEKSQAVAFWCDPISGHATLYWYRQILGQGPELLVQFQDESVVDDSQLPKDRFSAERLKGVDSTLKIQPAELGDSAMYLCASSRTSGYNEQFFGPGTRLTVL.

The V gene is TRBV7-6, the J gene TRBJ2-7; tentative D call: TRBD1 (5 bases). CDR1 and CDR2 (germline): SGHVS, FNYEAQ. The CDR3 loop spans 13 amino acids. Trimming shortened V by 5 bases and J by 2 bases, and 10 bases separated the two germline ends. CDR3 protein: CASSPDTPYEQYF. Here the CDR3 DNA reads TGTGCCAGCAGCCCGGACACCCCCTACGAGCAGTACTTC.

The V and J genes are TRBV15 and TRBJ2-5; D ambiguous. V dropped 1 base and J dropped 1 base, with 4 bases sitting between them. CDR3 length: 13 residues. Looked up from germline, CDR1 is LNHNV and CDR2 is YYDKDF (reference sequence). The chain's CDR3 is CATSRGVQETQYF. The CDR3 DNA sequence: TGTGCCACCAGCAGAGGCGTCCAAGAGACCCAGTACTTC.

This chain links TRBV7-9 with TRBJ2-7, with unresolved D. V lost 8 bases and J 7 bases, leaving 15 bases between the germline ends. CDR1 SEHNR and CDR2 FQNEAQ come from the germline V gene (reference sequence). This CDR3 is 12 amino acids long. The CDR3 protein is CASAFGSGEQYF. The CDR3 DNA reads TGTGCCAGCGCGTTCGGGTCGGGTGAGCAGTACTTC.

The gene calls are TRBV15 and TRBJ2-2, with D possibly matching TRBD1 (5 bases). The V and J ends lost 0 bases and 3 bases respectively, with 8 bases between them. CDR3 size: 15 residues. From germline, CDR1 is LNHNV and CDR2 YYDKDF (reference sequence). The CDR3 sequence: CATSRDQGYTGELFF. The DNA for the CDR3 is TGTGCCACCAGCAGAGATCAGGGTTACACCGGGGAGCTGTTTTTT.

V is TRBV5-5 and J is TRBJ1-1; unclear D gene. V lost 1 base and J 2 bases, leaving 9 bases between the germline ends. In germline, CDR1 is SGHKS, CDR2 YYEKEE (reference sequence). CDR3 length equals 14 residues. CDR3 sequence: CASSLRRANTEAFF. CDR3 coding DNA: TGTGCCAGCAGCTTGAGGAGGGCAAACACTGAAGCTTTCTTT.

The rearrangement uses TRBV29-1 and TRBJ2-1, with 7 bases fitting TRBD1. The V gene end was trimmed by 7 bases and the J gene end by 4 bases; junction bases not matched to a gene: 10. The CDR3 is 14 residues long. Germline CDR1 reads SQVTM; CDR2 reads ANQGSEA. CDR3 nucleotide sequence: TGCAGCGCAAAGAGGCCGGGACAGTACAATGAGCAGTTCTTC. Translated, it gives CSAKRPGQYNEQFF.

This clone was found once. The chain uses TRBV6-1 and TRBJ1-1, with D possibly TRBD1 on 6 matching bases. Germline CDR1 MNHNS, CDR2 SASEGT. The CDR3 is made up of 13 amino acids. Trimming shortened V by 5 bases and J by 4 bases, and 11 bases separated the two germline ends. CDR3 bases: TGTGCCAGCAGTCAGGGGTCCGGCACTGAAGCTTTCTTT. Its protein is CASSQGSGTEAFF.

There are a few counts of this clone. The V and J genes are TRBV5-1 and TRBJ1-2, with 8 bases aligning to TRBD1. The germline CDR1 and CDR2 sequences are SGHRS and YFSETQ. Trimming removed 4 bases from V and 5 bases from J; junction bases left unmatched: 4. This CDR3 is built from 13 residues. The CDR3 DNA reads TGCGCCAGCAGCATAACAGGGGGATATGGCTACACCTTC. It translates to CASSITGGYGYTF.

CDR3 sequence reads: CASSLTNRGETQYF. In nucleotides, the CDR3 is TGTGCCAGCAGCCTGACCAACAGGGGGGAGACCCAGTACTTC. The chain combines TRBV5-6 with TRBJ2-5; 8 nucleotides line up with TRBD1. CDR3 size: 14 residues. Trimming took 4 bases from V and 5 from J; bases not matched to a gene: 7. Germline V gene data show CDR1 as SGHDT and CDR2 as YYEEEE.

CDR3 residues: CASSQGLAGGPETQYF. The CDR3, as DNA: TGTGCCAGCAGCCAGGGACTAGCGGGGGGGCCCGAGACCCAGTACTTC. The chain employs TRBV4-2 and TRBJ2-5, with 16 bases lining up with TRBD2. CDR3 length: 16 amino acids. Germline CDR1 LGHNA, CDR2 YNFKEQ. V lost 3 bases to trimming and J lost 5 bases; unmatched junction nucleotides: 3.

The chain is built from TRBV4-1 and TRBJ2-7; 8 bases line up with TRBD2. CDR3 length equals 15 residues. With V trimmed by 3 bases and J by 3 bases, 7 bases remained unmatched. The germline CDR1 and CDR2 sequences are MGHRA and YSYEKL. The CDR3 DNA reads as TGCGCCAGCAGCCAGCCAAGCAGCGGGAGCTACGAGCAGTACTTC. It translates to CASSQPSSGSYEQYF.

The CDR3 DNA follows: TGTGCCAGCAGCCCACCACGGGGGAATGAGCAGTTCTTC. Translating gives CASSPPRGNEQFF. The rearrangement joins TRBV6-5 to TRBJ2-1; D perhaps matches TRBD2 (6 bases). The CDR3 is 13 residues long. Deletions cut 6 bases from V and 7 bases from J, with 13 bases between. Per germline, CDR1 MNHEY and CDR2 SVGAGI.

This clone is classed as medium-sized. This chain uses TRBV7-9 with TRBJ1-2, with a weak D call TRBD1 (5 bases). CDR3 length: 15 residues. Trimming took 5 bases from V and 4 from J, leaving 17 bases between them. Germline CDR1 is SEHNR and CDR2 is FQNEAQ (reference sequence). The CDR3 loop is CASSPPGGVGYGYTF. CDR3 DNA: TGTGCCAGCAGCCCCCCCGGGGGGGTGGGCTATGGCTACACCTTC.